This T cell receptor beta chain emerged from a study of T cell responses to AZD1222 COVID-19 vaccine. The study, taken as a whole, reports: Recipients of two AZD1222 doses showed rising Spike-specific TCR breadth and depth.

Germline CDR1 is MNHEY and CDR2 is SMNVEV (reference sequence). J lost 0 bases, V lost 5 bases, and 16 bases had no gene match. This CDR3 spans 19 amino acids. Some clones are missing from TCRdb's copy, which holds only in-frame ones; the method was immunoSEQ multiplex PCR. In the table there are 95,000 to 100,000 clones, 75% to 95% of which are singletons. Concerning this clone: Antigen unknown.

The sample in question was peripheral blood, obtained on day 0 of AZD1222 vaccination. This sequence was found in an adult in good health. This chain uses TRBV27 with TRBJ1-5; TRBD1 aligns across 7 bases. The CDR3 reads CASSPRWDSEINSNQPQHF. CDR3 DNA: TGTGCCAGCAGTCCACGGTGGGACAGCGAGATTAATAGCAATCAGCCCCAGCATTTT.